Shown below are 24 T cell receptor beta chains from a single sample sequenced in a study of PD-1 blockade in classical Hodgkin lymphoma. Using immunoSEQ multiplex PCR, the repertoire was profiled, and TCRdb retains in-frame clones only, with some absent. Among over 13,000 clones listed, around four fifths were seen once. No patient escaped relapse after autologous stem cell transplantation, and brentuximab vedotin exposure varied. Sequencing used peripheral blood mononuclear cells (PBMCs), obtained before the second cycle of nivolumab. The receptors come from a human donor with classical Hodgkin lymphoma.

This clone was recorded only once. This chain links TRBV6-1 with TRBJ1-2, with 8 positions matching TRBD1. V shed 6 bases, J shed 2 bases, and the junction held 8 bases outside the gene matches. The CDR3 has 15 residues. CDR1 is MNHNS, CDR2 SASEGT, per germline. CDR3 coding DNA: TGTGCCAGCAGAAACCAGGGGGCCCAAAACTATGGCTACACCTTC. Its protein is CASRNQGAQNYGYTF.

Only one count was recorded for this clone. This chain links TRBV2 with TRBJ2-2; 14 nucleotides line up with TRBD2. Germline assignment: CDR1 SNHLY and CDR2 FYNNEI. This CDR3 is built from 15 residues. With 7 bases clipped from V and 5 bases from J, the junction kept 3 bases outside the gene matches. CDR3 residues: CASKRTSGGTGELFF. The CDR3 nucleotides read TGTGCCAGCAAGAGGACTAGCGGGGGGACCGGGGAGCTGTTTTTT.

CDR3 region: CASSHNNQPQHF. In nucleotides, the CDR3 is TGCGCCAGCAGCCATAATAATCAGCCCCAGCATTTT. The chain is built from TRBV10-1 and TRBJ1-5; D unclear. CDR3 length equals 12 residues. Germline V lookup: CDR1 WNHNN, CDR2 SYGVQD (reference sequence). V was shortened by 6 bases and J by 4 bases, with 7 bases between the two germline ends.

The chain carries TRBV27 and TRBJ1-1; D is ambiguous. The germline V and J ends were trimmed by 4 bases and 4 bases, with 13 bases remaining between them. The CDR3 loop spans 14 amino acids. CDR1 is MNHEY, CDR2 SMNVEV, per germline (reference sequence). The CDR3 coding sequence is TGTGCCAGCAGTTCCGGAAGGTTGGGCACTGAAGCTTTCTTT. Translating it yields CASSSGRLGTEAFF.

The rearrangement joins TRBV5-1 to TRBJ1-4, with 7 bases that match TRBD1. The CDR3 runs to 15 residues. In germline, CDR1 is SGHRS, CDR2 YFSETQ. Trimming removed 1 base from V and 6 bases from J; junction bases left unmatched: 6. The CDR3 bases are TGCGCCAGCAGCTTGTCTGGACAGGCTTATGAAAAACTGTTTTTT. It is translated as CASSLSGQAYEKLFF. Together with reference TRBV5-1 and TRBJ1-4, the CDR3 gives the full variable domain: KAGVTQTPRYLIKTRGQQVTLSCSPISGHRSVSWYQQTPGQGLQFLFEYFSETQRNKGNFPGRFSGRQFSNSRSEMNVSTLELGDSALYLCASSLSGQAYEKLFFGSGTQLSVL.

This chain's CDR3 is CATSDRSYEQYF. In DNA form, the CDR3 reads TGTGCCACATCCGACAGATCCTACGAGCAGTACTTC. The V and J genes are TRBV21-1 and TRBJ2-7; whether TRBD1, the table's D call, matches the DNA was not checked. TRBV21-1 is a listed pseudogene. The length of the CDR3 is 12 residues.

The chain carries TRBV6-1 and TRBJ2-1; D remains ambiguous. Trimming left V 7 bases short and J 7 bases short, with 17 bases between. Germline lookup yields CDR1 MNHNS and CDR2 SASEGT. CDR3 length equals 14 residues. This CDR3 is CASKRTGSYNEQFF. Written as DNA, the CDR3 is TGTGCCAGCAAAAGGACCGGGTCTTATAATGAGCAGTTCTTC.

The V and J genes are TRBV10-1 and TRBJ2-7; D might be TRBD1 (5 bases). Germline V gene data show CDR1 as WNHNN and CDR2 as SYGVQD (reference sequence). Trimming stripped 3 bases from V and 3 bases from J, with 12 bases between. The CDR3 has 14 amino acids. CDR3 DNA sequence: TGCGCCAGCAGTGAATCAGGGCTAAACTACGAGCAGTACTTC. Residues: CASSESGLNYEQYF.

In its sample, this clone was seen a few times. The V and J genes are TRBV23-1 and TRBJ2-7, with D possibly matching TRBD1 (6 bases). TRBV23-1 is placed among ORFs of uncertain function. V was pared by 7 bases and J by 2 bases, with 9 bases between. The CDR3 loop spans 12 amino acids. CDR3 protein: CASKGQTYEQYF. The CDR3 bases are TGCGCCAGCAAAGGACAGACCTACGAGCAGTACTTC.

By sample fraction, this clone is medium-sized. The chain couples TRBV12-5 to TRBJ1-2, with 9 positions matching TRBD1. Germline-derived CDR1 and CDR2 are LGHNT and FRNRAP. This CDR3 comprises 15 residues. With 1 base clipped from V and 4 bases from J, the junction kept 4 bases outside the gene matches. The DNA for the CDR3 is TGTGCTAGTGGTTTGGGACAGGGGGGCGCCTATGGCTACACCTTC. It is translated as CASGLGQGGAYGYTF.

The chain recombines TRBV7-2 with TRBJ1-1; D is perhaps TRBD1 (5 bases). The CDR3 length is 13 residues. V was shortened by 6 bases and J by 4 bases, with 12 bases between the two germline ends. Germline V lookup: CDR1 SGHTA, CDR2 FQGNSA. This chain's CDR3 is CASSPQAFTEAFF. The CDR3 nucleotides read TGTGCCAGCAGTCCACAGGCCTTCACTGAAGCTTTCTTT. Drawing the rest from reference TRBV7-2 and TRBJ1-1, the complete variable domain is GAGVSQSPSNKVTEKGKDVELRCDPISGHTALYWYRQSLGQGLEFLIYFQGNSAPDKSGLPSDRFSAERTGGSVSTLTIQRTQQEDSAVYLCASSPQAFTEAFFGQGTRLTVV.

The chain is built from TRBV7-2 and TRBJ2-7; a weak D match, TRBD2 (7 bases). Germline V gene lookup returns CDR1 SGHTA and CDR2 FQGNSA. The CDR3 is made up of 14 amino acids. Trimming left V 3 bases short and J 6 bases short, with 15 bases between. In DNA form, the CDR3 reads TGTGCCAGCAGCTTGGGGGGGCTCCGCTTCGAGCAGTACTTC. Its protein product is CASSLGGLRFEQYF.

The V gene is TRBV2, the J gene TRBJ1-4; D uncertain. V shed 0 bases and J shed 4 bases, with 9 bases lying between them. The CDR3 is 15 amino acids. Germline CDR1 and CDR2: SNHLY and FYNNEI. The CDR3 DNA follows: TGTGCCAGCAGTGAAGCTCCAAGTTTTAATGAAAAACTGTTTTTT. Translated: CASSEAPSFNEKLFF.

This clone has a handful of counts. CDR3 sequence: CASSLRTSPGELFF. In DNA, the CDR3 is TGTGCCAGCAGCTTGAGGACAAGTCCCGGGGAGCTGTTTTTT. The gene calls are TRBV5-5 and TRBJ2-2; D may be TRBD1 (5 bases). The V end lost 1 base, the J end lost 6 bases, and 10 bases lay between the germline ends. CDR1 is SGHKS, CDR2 YYEKEE, per germline (reference sequence). The CDR3 loop spans 14 amino acids.

The CDR3 protein is CASRTWAKNIQYF. The CDR3 nucleotides are TGTGCCAGCCGGACTTGGGCCAAAAACATTCAGTACTTC. This chain links TRBV2 with TRBJ2-4, with D perhaps TRBD2 (5 bases). There are 13 residues in the CDR3. V was clipped by 8 bases and J by 1 base, with 9 bases between them. The germline V gene has CDR1 SNHLY and CDR2 FYNNEI.

This clone was recorded once. The chain recombines TRBV6-5 with TRBJ1-2, with TRBD1 as a possible D gene (5 bases). V lost 6 bases, J lost 4 bases, and 12 bases lay in between. The CDR3 sequence is 13 residues long. The V gene's germline CDR1 is MNHEY and CDR2 SVGAGI. In DNA, the CDR3 is TGTGCCAGCAGGCCCGGGGGTCCCTATGGCTACACCTTC. Translating it yields CASRPGGPYGYTF.

V and J are TRBV30 and TRBJ1-1, with a possible D match to TRBD1 (5 bases). The CDR3 loop spans 14 amino acids. Trimming took 2 bases from V and 1 from J, leaving 11 bases between them. CDR1 and CDR2 from the germline V gene are GTSNPN and SVGIG (reference sequence). The CDR3 coding sequence is TGTGCCTGGAGTAGGGACTTGTGGAACACTGAAGCTTTCTTT. This codes for CAWSRDLWNTEAFF.

The chain has TRBV27 and TRBJ1-6, with D maybe TRBD1 (6 bases). Germline V CDR1 and CDR2: MNHEY, SMNVEV (reference sequence). The CDR3 runs to 16 residues. Trimming stripped 4 bases from V and 4 bases from J, with 14 bases between. This CDR3 reads CASSSRTGTYNSPLHF. DNA for the CDR3: TGTGCCAGCAGTTCCCGGACCGGGACATATAATTCACCCCTCCACTTT.

This chain links TRBV7-6 with TRBJ2-2, with a possible D match to TRBD2 (5 bases). CDR3 length: 14 amino acids. Trimming removed 1 base from V and 4 bases from J, with 7 bases in between. The V gene's germline CDR1 is SGHVS and CDR2 FNYEAQ. CDR3 loop: CASSLVRGTGELFF. CDR3 nucleotide sequence: TGTGCCAGCAGCTTAGTTCGGGGCACCGGGGAGCTGTTTTTT.

The V gene is TRBV7-2, the J gene TRBJ2-1, with 10 bases matching TRBD1. The V and J ends lost 6 bases and 14 bases, in that order; junction bases with no gene match: 19. The CDR3 sequence is 16 residues long. Germline loops: CDR1 SGHTA, CDR2 FQGNSA. The CDR3 region has the DNA TGTGCCAGCAGGTTCTCGCCGGGACAGGGGCCAACTGTGGAGTTCTTC. Translating gives CASRFSPGQGPTVEFF.

The chain links TRBV30 to TRBJ1-6; TRBD1 might be the D (6 bases). The germline V gene has CDR1 GTSNPN and CDR2 SVGIG (reference sequence). The CDR3 covers 16 residues. V was pared by 5 bases and J by 9 bases, with 23 bases between. The CDR3 DNA reads as TGTGCCTGGTCGCAATACGGCAGGGGACCTCCTTCACCCCTCCACTTT. It is translated as CAWSQYGRGPPSPLHF.

In its sample, this clone was seen a few times. V usage is TRBV18 and J usage is TRBJ1-1; 8 bases agree with TRBD1. The germline V gene has CDR1 KGHSH and CDR2 LQKENI. V was pared by 3 bases and J by 6 bases, with 18 bases of the junction left unmatched. CDR3 length: 18 residues. CDR3 in amino acids: CASSPIPWTGSFVAEAFF. The CDR3 DNA reads as TGTGCCAGCTCACCCATTCCGTGGACAGGGAGTTTCGTCGCTGAAGCTTTCTTT.

The gene calls are TRBV9 and TRBJ1-2; weak D call: TRBD1 (5 bases). This CDR3 is 14 amino acids long. The germline V gene encodes CDR1 SGDLS and CDR2 YYNGEE. Trimming shortened V by 3 bases and J by 1 base, and 10 bases separated the two germline ends. The CDR3 sequence is CASSGRGVNYGYTF. As DNA, the CDR3 is TGTGCCAGCAGCGGACGGGGCGTTAACTATGGCTACACCTTC.

The chain uses TRBV2 and TRBJ1-3, with D possibly TRBD1 on 6 matching bases. CDR1 is SNHLY and CDR2 is FYNNEI in the germline V gene. Trimming removed 5 bases from V and 2 bases from J, with 19 bases in between. This CDR3 is built from 17 residues. The CDR3 DNA sequence: TGTGCCAGCAGTCAAAGCGCGGGACACCTGGCTGGAAACACCATATATTTT. This encodes CASSQSAGHLAGNTIYF. The variable domain in full, with the rest retrieved from reference TRBV2 and TRBJ1-3, is EPEVTQTPSHQVTQMGQEVILRCVPISNHLYFYWYRQILGQKVEFLVSFYNNEISEKSEIFDDQFSVERPDGSNFTLKIRSTKLEDSAMYFCASSQSAGHLAGNTIYFGEGSWLTVV.